The 17 T cell receptor beta chains in this list originate from one sample, sequenced in a study of shared clonotypes between healthy human individuals. TCRdb's copy holds only in-frame clones and misses some; the assay was immunoSEQ multiplex PCR. The top ten clones hold roughly 0.13% of a sample with around 2.1 million clones, around 95% of them seen once. The source material was naive CD4+ T cells sorted from blood. Specified subset: CD45RA+ positively selected. Every receptor here comes from a man aged 18 to 29 in good health.

The chain couples TRBV18 to TRBJ2-5; 8 bases fit TRBD1. Germline trimming cut 4 bases from V and 2 bases from J; bases unmatched to any gene: 9. The germline V gene encodes CDR1 KGHSH and CDR2 LQKENI. The CDR3 runs 16 residues. DNA of the CDR3: TGTGCCAGCTCACAGAACGGACAGGGCACGCAAGAGACCCAGTACTTC. Encoded protein: CASSQNGQGTQETQYF.

Here the CDR3 reads CASSIVAGGTYEQYF. For the CDR3, the DNA is TGTGCCAGTAGTATTGTAGCGGGGGGCACATACGAGCAGTACTTC. The J gene is TRBJ2-7, the V gene TRBV19, with 10 bases identical to TRBD2. The CDR3 contains 15 residues. CDR1 and CDR2 (germline): LNHDA, SQIVND (reference sequence). With V trimmed by 3 bases and J by 4 bases, 6 bases remained unmatched.

A remark on this clone: The identical CDR3 is also encoded by other nucleotide sequences in the sample. This rearrangement joins TRBV7-9 to TRBJ2-7; no reliable D call. Germline V gene sequence: CDR1 SEHNR, CDR2 FQNEAQ (reference sequence). The CDR3 loop spans 11 amino acids. Trimming took 5 bases from V and 3 from J, leaving 5 bases between them. The CDR3 DNA follows: TGTGCCAGCAGCCGGAACTACGAGCAGTACTTC. The encoded protein is CASSRNYEQYF.

The chain couples TRBV4-1 to TRBJ2-3, with D tentatively TRBD1 or TRBD2 (5 bases each). The germline V and J ends were trimmed by 1 base and 1 base, with 9 bases remaining between them. Germline CDR1 is MGHRA and CDR2 is YSYEKL. This CDR3 is 15 amino acids long. The CDR3 sequence is CASSQGGIRTDTQYF. The DNA of the CDR3 is TGCGCCAGCAGCCAAGGGGGGATACGCACAGATACGCAGTATTTT.

The chain uses TRBV5-1 and TRBJ1-1, with a possible D match to TRBD1 (5 bases). Deletions cut 4 bases from V and 4 bases from J, with 14 bases between. Germline CDR1 reads SGHRS; CDR2 reads YFSETQ. This CDR3 spans 14 amino acids. The CDR3 sequence is CASSQGGEGTEAFF. DNA of the CDR3: TGCGCCAGCAGCCAGGGAGGGGAAGGCACTGAAGCTTTCTTT.

The V call is TRBV21-1, the J call TRBJ2-7; no DNA check was done on the table's D call, TRBD1. TRBV21-1 is classified as a pseudogene. CDR3 length: 13 residues. CDR3 in amino acids: CASSRGQYYEQYF. CDR3 bases: TGTGCCAGCAGCAGGGGACAGTACTACGAGCAGTACTTC.

The J gene is TRBJ2-1, the V gene TRBV25-1; TRBD2 might be the D (5 bases). Germline V lookup: CDR1 MGHDK, CDR2 SYGVNS. With 1 base removed from V and 4 bases from J, the gap between germline ends came to 11 bases. The CDR3 is made up of 15 amino acids. This CDR3 reads CASSEWWGDYNEQFF. For the CDR3, the DNA is TGTGCCAGCAGTGAATGGTGGGGAGATTACAATGAGCAGTTCTTC.

The chain combines TRBV6-5 with TRBJ2-7, with unresolved D. The CDR3 consists of 13 residues. Between the trimmed V and J ends, which lost 4 bases and 3 bases, there was a span of 10 bases. Germline loops: CDR1 MNHEY, CDR2 SVGAGI. Here the CDR3 reads CASSLADGYEQYF. CDR3 coding DNA: TGTGCCAGCAGTTTGGCGGACGGCTACGAGCAGTACTTC.

The rearrangement joins TRBV7-5 to TRBJ1-5; no DNA check was done on the table's D call, TRBD1. TRBV7-5 is termed a pseudogene. CDR3 length: 14 amino acids. The CDR3 protein is CARGSFRGMRPQHF. The DNA for the CDR3 is TGTGCCAGGGGTTCATTCAGGGGTATGCGGCCCCAGCATTTT.

The chain carries TRBV7-6 and TRBJ2-3; D is unclear. Per germline, CDR1 SGHVS and CDR2 FNYEAQ. The ends were cut back, 0 bases at V and 4 bases at J, with 8 bases in the middle. The CDR3 sequence is 14 residues long. In DNA form, the CDR3 reads TGTGCCAGCAGCTTAGCTGGTTACGCAGATACGCAGTATTTT. This codes for CASSLAGYADTQYF.

V and J are TRBV27 and TRBJ2-6, with 7 bases identical to TRBD1. This CDR3 region has 15 residues. Germline CDR1 reads MNHEY; CDR2 reads SMNVEV (reference sequence). V trimming: 5 bases; J trimming: 2 bases; junction bases outside the gene matches: 3. CDR3: CASSTTGAGANVLTF. CDR3 DNA: TGTGCCAGCAGTACTACAGGGGCTGGGGCCAACGTCCTGACTTTC.

The chain has TRBV4-1 and TRBJ1-5; TRBD1 is a possible D gene (6 bases). Trimming shortened V by 1 base and J by 6 bases, and 25 bases separated the two germline ends. Germline CDR1 is MGHRA and CDR2 is YSYEKL. The CDR3 has 19 amino acids. This CDR3 is CASSQVIKIDRLYGQPQHF. In DNA form, the CDR3 reads TGCGCCAGCAGCCAAGTAATTAAAATCGACAGGCTCTACGGTCAGCCCCAGCATTTT.

The chain couples TRBV10-3 to TRBJ2-7; 10 nucleotides line up with TRBD2. The germline CDR1 and CDR2 sequences are ENHRY and SYGVKD. J lost 2 bases, V lost 5 bases, and 9 bases had no gene match. The CDR3 totals 16 residues. CDR3 sequence reads: CAISRGLAGDAYEQYF. The CDR3 bases are TGTGCCATCAGTCGAGGCCTAGCGGGAGACGCCTACGAGCAGTACTTC.

This chain connects TRBV7-9 to TRBJ2-7, with 15 bases that match TRBD2. The CDR3 contains 19 residues. The V and J ends lost 5 bases and 4 bases, in that order; junction bases with no gene match: 15. Per the germline V gene, CDR1 is SEHNR and CDR2 is FQNEAQ (reference sequence). The CDR3, as DNA: TGTGCCAGCAGCCCAACCTTCGGACTAGCGGGAGGGCCTTCGTACGAGCAGTACTTC. Protein product: CASSPTFGLAGGPSYEQYF.

J is TRBJ2-2 and V is TRBV11-2, with 11 bases that match TRBD2. The CDR3 length is 19 residues. V was clipped by 0 bases and J by 5 bases; unmatched bases: 11. Germline CDR1 is SGHAT and CDR2 is FQNNGV. CDR3 protein: CASSLDLLAGARRTGELFF. CDR3 bases: TGTGCCAGCAGCTTAGATTTACTAGCGGGAGCTCGAAGGACCGGGGAGCTGTTTTTT.

The table lists this clone with a count of one. V and J are TRBV5-4 and TRBJ2-1, with 9 bases fitting TRBD2. This CDR3 is 15 amino acids long. CDR1 is SGHNT, CDR2 YYREEE, per germline (reference sequence). The trim removed 4 bases at V and 7 bases at J, leaving 9 bases unmatched. DNA for the CDR3: TGTGCCAGCAGCCCGCGGGGACTAGCATTGAATGAGCAGTTCTTC. It specifies CASSPRGLALNEQFF.

The rearrangement uses TRBV7-2 and TRBJ1-6; D uncertain. V lost 4 bases, J lost 10 bases, and 14 bases lay in between. Germline lookup yields CDR1 SGHTA and CDR2 FQGNSA. The CDR3 has 14 amino acids. CDR3 nucleotide sequence: TGTGCCAGCAGCTCCGGGATTCCGGGCTCACCCCTCCACTTT. Protein product: CASSSGIPGSPLHF.